This paragraph reports one T cell receptor beta chain. Cohorts were based on clinical histories the participants reported. Germline V gene sequence: CDR1 LNHDA, CDR2 SQIVND (reference sequence). V gave up 4 bases and J gave up 4 bases; unmatched junction bases: 19. The CDR3 length is 19 residues. This sample is drawn from a study of blood T cell repertoires in COVID-19. Study information: PBMCs, B-cell-depleted T cells, or T cells provided the cDNA or gDNA that made up the material.

Authors' data handling: Counts of nucleated cells, estimated from reference gene primer amplification, were obtained. Repertoires were generated with immunoSEQ multiplex PCR, while TCRdb's copy carries only in-frame clones and drops some. V and J calls plus clone size are reproduced from that table; the DNA served to infer D and trimming. The sample consists of around 140,000 clones, approximately 85% of them appearing once. Sample: PBMCs or T cells enriched from blood (not recorded which). The gene calls are TRBV19 and TRBJ2-1; 7 bases align to TRBD2. The TCR was taken from a woman aged 45-65 years with acute COVID-19. The CDR3 protein is CASSKSQWSRDYQYNEQFF. CDR3 DNA: TGTGCCAGTAGTAAATCCCAATGGAGCCGGGACTATCAATACAATGAGCAGTTCTTC.